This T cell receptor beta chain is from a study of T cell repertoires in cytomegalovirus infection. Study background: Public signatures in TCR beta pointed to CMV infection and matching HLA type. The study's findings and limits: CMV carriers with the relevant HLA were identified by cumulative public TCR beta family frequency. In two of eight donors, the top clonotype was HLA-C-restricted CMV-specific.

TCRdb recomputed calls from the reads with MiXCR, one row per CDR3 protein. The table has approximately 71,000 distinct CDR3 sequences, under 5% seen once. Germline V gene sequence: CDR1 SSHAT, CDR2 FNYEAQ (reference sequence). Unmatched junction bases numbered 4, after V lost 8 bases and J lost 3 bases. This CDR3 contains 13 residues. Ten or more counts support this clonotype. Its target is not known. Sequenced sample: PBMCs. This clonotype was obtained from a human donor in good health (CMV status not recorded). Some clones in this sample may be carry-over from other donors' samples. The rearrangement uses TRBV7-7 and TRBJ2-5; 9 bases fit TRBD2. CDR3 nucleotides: TGTGCCAGCGCGACTAGCGGAAAAGAGACCCAGTACTTC. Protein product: CASATSGKETQYF.